One sample yielded the 18 T cell receptor beta chains listed below, sequenced in a study of response to subunit inactivated influenza vaccine. TCRdb reanalysed the RT-PCR reads using MiXCR and keeps one entry per CDR3 protein. This table has around 750,000 distinct CDR3 sequences, 21% appearing once. Specimen: PBMCs from blood, collected about 5 days after vaccination. The source of these receptors is a man aged 45 to 65 who received an inactivated influenza vaccine.

This clonotype has a count of ten or more. The rearrangement links TRBV28 to TRBJ2-1; 8 bases are shared with TRBD1. Trimming cost V 4 bases and J 0 bases; bases outside gene matches: 5. This CDR3 is built from 16 residues. The germline CDR1 and CDR2 sequences are MDHEN and SYDVKM. The CDR3 nucleotides read TGTGCCAGCAGTTCATGGACAGGGAGCTCCTACAATGAGCAGTTCTTC. Protein sequence: CASSSWTGSSYNEQFF.

This clonotype came up a few times. This chain connects TRBV5-6 to TRBJ2-1, with D perhaps assigned TRBD1 or TRBD2 (9 bases each). Trimming left V 1 base short and J 7 bases short, with 27 bases between. The CDR3 is 19 residues long. The germline CDR1 and CDR2 sequences are SGHDT and YYEEEE. CDR3: CASSLWAQGARLADNEQFF. The CDR3, as DNA: TGTGCCAGCAGCTTGTGGGCACAGGGGGCACGACTAGCGGATAATGAGCAGTTCTTC. Combining the CDR3 with reference TRBV5-6 and TRBJ2-1 gives the whole variable domain DAGVTQSPTHLIKTRGQQVTLRCSPKSGHDTVSWYQQALGQGPQFIFQYYEEEERQRGNFPDRFSGHQFPNYSSELNVNALLLGDSALYLCASSLWAQGARLADNEQFFGPGTRLTVL.

This clonotype came up a few times. The DNA for the CDR3 is TGTGCCAGCAGCTTAGAGGGCCGGGGGAGGGAGCAGTTCTTC. This translates into CASSLEGRGREQFF. The V gene is TRBV7-6, the J gene TRBJ2-1, with a tentative D call TRBD2 (6 bases). Per the germline V gene, CDR1 is SGHVS and CDR2 is FNYEAQ. The V gene lost 1 base and the J gene lost 10 bases, with 14 bases spanning the gap. The CDR3 has 14 amino acids.

The chain links TRBV5-1 to TRBJ1-2; the match to TRBD1 covers 7 bases. Trimming took 5 bases from V and 4 from J; bases not matched to a gene: 2. CDR1 SGHRS and CDR2 YFSETQ come from the germline V gene. This CDR3 is 12 amino acids long. CDR3 sequence: CASSGQAYGYTF. The CDR3 DNA reads TGCGCCAGCAGTGGACAGGCCTATGGCTACACCTTC.

The table lists this clonotype with a few counts. The chain uses TRBV4-3 and TRBJ1-4; weak D call: TRBD1 (5 bases). The CDR3 covers 18 residues. Germline V lookup: CDR1 LGHNA, CDR2 YSLEER. The V end lost 4 bases, the J end lost 3 bases, and 21 bases lay between the germline ends. In DNA, the CDR3 is TGCGCCAGCAGCCCAGGGACGGGCCCGAGGCTTTCTAATGAAAAACTGTTTTTT. Amino acids: CASSPGTGPRLSNEKLFF.

Written as DNA, the CDR3 is TGTGCCAGCAGTCTTTACTTTACCCAGGGAGGCTACACCTTC. Residues: CASSLYFTQGGYTF. The chain combines TRBV28 with TRBJ1-2; possibly TRBD1 for D (5 bases). V was trimmed by 5 bases and J by 8 bases, leaving 18 bases between them. This CDR3 has 14 residues. CDR1 is MDHEN and CDR2 is SYDVKM in the germline V gene.

The chain uses TRBV10-1 and TRBJ2-3; 8 bases fit TRBD2. V lost 0 bases, J lost 5 bases, and 4 bases stayed unmatched. CDR3 length: 15 amino acids. Germline assignment: CDR1 WNHNN and CDR2 SYGVQD (reference sequence). The chain's CDR3 is CASSESELAVDTQYF. The CDR3 DNA follows: TGCGCCAGCAGTGAGTCAGAACTAGCGGTAGATACGCAGTATTTT.

The V call is TRBV29-1, the J call TRBJ1-1; 7 nucleotides line up with TRBD1. The V gene's germline CDR1 is SQVTM and CDR2 ANQGSEA. The CDR3 is 12 residues long. The V and J ends lost 7 bases and 3 bases, in that order; junction bases with no gene match: 5. The DNA of the CDR3 is TGCAGCGGACAGGGCTGGGACACTGAAGCTTTCTTT. It yields the protein CSGQGWDTEAFF. The full variable domain, rest sourced from reference TRBV29-1 and TRBJ1-1, is SAVISQKPSRDICQRGTSLTIQCQVDSQVTMMFWYRQQPGQSLTLIATANQGSEATYESGFVIDKFPISRPNLTFSTLTVSNMSPEDSSIYLCSGQGWDTEAFFGQGTRLTVV.

The chain recombines TRBV3-1 with TRBJ1-5, with D unclear. Germline CDR1 is LGHDT and CDR2 is YNNKEL (reference sequence). The V end lost 1 base, the J end lost 3 bases, and 16 bases lay between the germline ends. CDR3 length equals 17 residues. CDR3 region: CASSQVERPVYNQPQHF. Here the CDR3 DNA reads TGTGCCAGCAGCCAAGTCGAAAGGCCAGTATACAATCAGCCCCAGCATTTT.

The J gene is TRBJ1-5, the V gene TRBV6-2 or TRBV6-3, with D possibly matching TRBD1 (6 bases). Germline lookup yields CDR1 MNHEY and CDR2 SVGEGT. The CDR3 sequence is 15 residues long. With 10 bases removed from V and 5 bases from J, the gap between germline ends came to 21 bases. The CDR3 here is CATLSYRASHQPQHF. CDR3 nucleotides: TGTGCCACCTTGTCCTACAGGGCGTCTCATCAGCCCCAGCATTTT.

The rearrangement joins TRBV6-5 to TRBJ2-2, with D possibly being TRBD2 (5 bases). Per germline, CDR1 MNHEY and CDR2 SVGAGI. V dropped 0 bases and J dropped 5 bases, with 13 bases sitting between them. The CDR3 has 16 amino acids. The CDR3, as DNA: TGTGCCAGCAGTTACTCGAAGGCGACTATAACCGGGGAGCTGTTTTTT. Its translation: CASSYSKATITGELFF.

At least ten counts were recorded for this clonotype. The rearrangement joins TRBV12-3 or TRBV12-4 to TRBJ2-1; D is uncertain. Trimming stripped 4 bases from V and 6 bases from J, with 4 bases between. The CDR3 sequence is 11 residues long. CDR3 loop: CASSSPNEQFF. For the CDR3, the DNA is TGTGCCAGCAGTTCCCCCAATGAGCAGTTCTTC.

V and J are TRBV6-1 and TRBJ2-3, with TRBD2 identical over 9 bases. The V and J ends lost 6 bases and 7 bases, in that order; junction bases with no gene match: 11. CDR3 size: 15 residues. The germline V gene has CDR1 MNHNS and CDR2 SASEGT. CDR3 residues: CASSPLGRGGNTQYF. The DNA of the CDR3 is TGTGCCAGCAGCCCCCTGGGGCGGGGGGGCAATACGCAGTATTTT.

This clonotype was detected many times. This chain uses TRBV29-1 with TRBJ2-3; no clear D. Germline assignment: CDR1 SQVTM and CDR2 ANQGSEA. The CDR3 covers 14 residues. Trimming stripped 1 base from V and 1 base from J, with 9 bases between. Here the CDR3 DNA reads TGCAGCGTTGAAGTGCCCGTGGGCACAGATACGCAGTATTTT. Amino acid sequence: CSVEVPVGTDTQYF.

The genes are TRBV7-2 and TRBJ1-1; no clear D gene. Trimming removed 1 base from V and 4 bases from J, with 16 bases in between. The CDR3 is made up of 16 amino acids. The germline V gene has CDR1 SGHTA and CDR2 FQGNSA. DNA for the CDR3: TGTGCCAGCAGCTTAGTCCCGAGAAGTGGAGGCACTGAAGCTTTCTTT. Its protein is CASSLVPRSGGTEAFF.

This clonotype was seen only a few times. V gene TRBV14 combines with J gene TRBJ1-1, with D perhaps matching TRBD1 (5 bases). V lost 1 base and J lost 7, with 10 bases in between. Germline V CDR1 and CDR2: SGHDN, FVKESK. CDR3 length equals 13 residues. The CDR3 is CASSQGPGLEAFF. The DNA for the CDR3 is TGTGCCAGCAGCCAAGGCCCGGGACTTGAAGCTTTCTTT.

The V call is TRBV24-1, the J call TRBJ2-3, with D maybe TRBD1 (6 bases). Trimming cost V 1 base and J 7 bases, with 14 bases left between them. The CDR3 is made up of 15 amino acids. The V gene's germline CDR1 is KGHDR and CDR2 SFDVKD. In DNA, the CDR3 is TGTGCCACCAGTGATTTAAGGGGGAGTGGGAATACGCAGTATTTT. Translating it yields CATSDLRGSGNTQYF.

In its sample, this clonotype was seen a few times. The chain uses TRBV6-2 or TRBV6-3 and TRBJ1-5; D gene uncertain. The germline gives CDR1 MNHEY, CDR2 SVGEGT. The CDR3 sequence is 13 residues long. Trimming left V 2 bases short and J 1 base short, with 3 bases between. The CDR3 reads CASSYQSNQPQHF. The CDR3 DNA reads as TGTGCCAGCAGTTACCAAAGCAATCAGCCCCAGCATTTT.